This T cell receptor beta chain was documented in a study of molecular identifiers for immune sequencing clone quantification (dated by TCRdb to the late 2010s). Regarding the study in general: For a replicate experiment, the RNA from either approximately 20,000 or 100,000 naive CD8 T cells was divided into five aliquots, and four of those aliquots went on to sequencing. CD8 T cells were used in a methods study to benchmark molecular-identifier clustering-based TCR repertoire sequencing (MIDCIRS) and TCR RNA copy counting. What the research found in general, with its limitations: In CMV-specific effector cells, clones with more than 20 RNA copies accounted for over 97% of molecules, whereas in naive cells such clones accounted for under 1%. Modeling estimated 2.5 to 3.5 recovered TCR RNA copies per cell, compared with about 9.8 by digital PCR, which implies 30% to 35% capture efficiency. Spiked-in Jurkat TCR RNA equal to a single cell's worth was reported to be detectable even within 1,200,000 naive CD8 T cells. The naive libraries included spiked-in Jurkat TCR RNA (around 9 copies' worth), and this Jurkat TCR RNA is not part of the donor repertoire. Highly expanded clone sizes could be underestimated if identical TCR molecules share a barcode. When barcode sub-clustering was left out, chimeric consensus sequences inflated TCR diversity, with chimeras reaching as high as 47%.

About this clonotype: Its antigen is still unknown. There are no base qualities to consult, and no much larger clone falls within one base.

Naive CD8 T cell libraries were made from roughly 18,000 to 920,000 sorted cells using 10%, 30% or 50% of purified RNA. On a BD FACSAria II, naive CD8 T cells were FACS-sorted as CD8+CD4-CCR7+CD45RA+ and collected into RLT Plus buffer. To test detection sensitivity, Jurkat RNA equivalent to approximately nine TCR copies was spiked into samples of roughly 17,000-1,000,000 naive CD8 T cells. Enrichment of CD8 T cells was done with RosetteSep CD8+ T Cell Enrichment Cocktail plus Ficoll-Paque, and ACK red cell lysis came afterward. From the cysteine through the phenylalanine, the CDR3 covers 16 amino acids. The CDR3 DNA has 48 bases and is translated from base 1. According to the germline V gene, CDR1 reads MNHEY and CDR2 reads SVGEGT. Trimming at the junction amounts to 6 bases on V and 0 bases on J, and the germline ends lie 18 bases apart. The receptor library was made with PCR. The listed sequencing device is NextSeq 500. Bulk TCR libraries were generated as previously described, with the TCR primers listed in Table S5 used. Purification of total RNA was performed with the Qiagen AllPrep DNA/RNA kit. Before analysis, reads from multiple sequencing runs of one library were combined. The original pipeline was this. Reads were retained only if the reads had an exact TCR constant sequence, and the retained reads were trimmed to 150 nt and grouped according to their 12-nt molecular barcodes. Reads within each barcode group were sub-clustered using a 15% Levenshtein threshold, and quality-weighted consensus sequences were constructed for each RNA molecule. Non-functional sequences were discarded, and so were lower-count sequences lying one edit away from another sequence. Based on a fit of two negative binomial distributions, barcode sub-clusters having less than 20% of the maximum read count were discarded. Through fastp at Q25 and MiXCR, TCRdb rebuilt clones from the public reads, retaining in-frame beta chains. Rows are combined by CDR3 protein, so each entry shows the most common genes and DNA. The authors' filters were not applied to this entry. This sample lists around 470,000 distinct CDR3 sequences; approximately 25% were detected once. Around 0.79% of the sample is held by the ten biggest clonotypes.

The receptor chain draws on TRBV6-2 or TRBV6-3 and TRBJ2-7, with a tentative D gene TRBD2 over 5 matching bases. The sample consisted of naive CD8+ T cells from blood, with Jurkat cell RNA spiked in. The label giving this sample's cell subset or site can be read as: FACS-sorted CD8+CD4-CCR7+CD45RA+ naive T cells. The TCR comes from a human donor in good health. Some libraries in this study had Jurkat cell RNA spiked in. The CDR3 has the sequence CASRHPGVAYSYEQYF. The DNA sequence follows: TGTGCCAGCAGACACCCCGGGGTAGCCTACTCCTACGAGCAGTACTTC.